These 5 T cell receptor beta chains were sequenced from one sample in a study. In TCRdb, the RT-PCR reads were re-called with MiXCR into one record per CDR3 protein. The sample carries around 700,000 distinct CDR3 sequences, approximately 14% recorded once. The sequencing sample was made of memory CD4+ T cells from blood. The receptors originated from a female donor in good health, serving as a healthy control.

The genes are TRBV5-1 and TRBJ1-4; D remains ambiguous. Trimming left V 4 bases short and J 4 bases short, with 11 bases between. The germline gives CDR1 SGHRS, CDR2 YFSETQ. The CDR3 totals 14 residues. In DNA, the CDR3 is TGCGCCAGCAGCCAGGACGGCTTTAATGAAAAACTGTTTTTT. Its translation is CASSQDGFNEKLFF.

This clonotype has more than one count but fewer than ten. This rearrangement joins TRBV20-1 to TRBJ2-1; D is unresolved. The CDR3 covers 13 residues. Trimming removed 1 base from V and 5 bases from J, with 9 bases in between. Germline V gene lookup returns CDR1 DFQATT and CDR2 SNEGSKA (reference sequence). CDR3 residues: CSARALPNNEQFF. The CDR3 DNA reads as TGCAGTGCTAGAGCCCTTCCTAACAATGAGCAGTTCTTC.

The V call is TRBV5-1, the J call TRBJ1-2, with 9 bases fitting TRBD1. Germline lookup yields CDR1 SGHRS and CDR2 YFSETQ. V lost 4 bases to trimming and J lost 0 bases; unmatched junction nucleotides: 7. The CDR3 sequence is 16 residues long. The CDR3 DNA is TGCGCCAGCAGCCACGGACAGGGGAGGCCTAACTATGGCTACACCTTC. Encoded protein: CASSHGQGRPNYGYTF.

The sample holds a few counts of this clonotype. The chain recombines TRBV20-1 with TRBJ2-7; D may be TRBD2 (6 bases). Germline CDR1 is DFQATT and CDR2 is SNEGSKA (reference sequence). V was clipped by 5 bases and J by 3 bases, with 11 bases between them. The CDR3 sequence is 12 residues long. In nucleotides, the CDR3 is TGCAGTGCTCAATTCGGGGGCTACGAGCAGTACTTC. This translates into CSAQFGGYEQYF.

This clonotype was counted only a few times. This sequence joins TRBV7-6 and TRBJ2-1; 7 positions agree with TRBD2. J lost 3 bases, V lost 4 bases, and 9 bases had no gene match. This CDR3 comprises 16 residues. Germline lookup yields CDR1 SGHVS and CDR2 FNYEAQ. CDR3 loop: CASSYTRTGGYNEQFF. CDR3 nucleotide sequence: TGTGCCAGCAGCTATACCAGGACGGGAGGCTACAATGAGCAGTTCTTC.